The 15 T cell receptor beta chains below come from one sample, sequenced in a study of cytomegalovirus exposure and HLA in healthy donors. The primer mix had 60 Vbeta and 13 Jbeta primers. Profiled with immunoSEQ multiplex PCR; TCRdb holds only in-frame clones, not every one. The repertoire has approximately 170,000 clones, over 70% of them found once; the top ten carry about 7.4%. The specimen was PBMCs. These receptors all come from a male donor in good health and CMV-seropositive.

This chain joins TRBV30 and TRBJ2-3; 11 bases fit TRBD2. CDR3 size: 14 residues. The V segment lost 3 bases and the J segment 4 bases; nucleotides outside the gene matches: 3. In germline, CDR1 is GTSNPN, CDR2 SVGIG (reference sequence). CDR3 DNA sequence: TGTGCCTGGAGCGAGGGACTAGCGGCAGATACGCAGTATTTT. Its protein is CAWSEGLAADTQYF.

The V gene is TRBV5-1, the J gene TRBJ1-1; 10 bases agree with TRBD1. The germline CDR1 and CDR2 sequences are SGHRS and YFSETQ. This CDR3 spans 16 amino acids. V shed 1 base, J shed 5 bases, and the junction held 8 bases outside the gene matches. The chain's CDR3 is CASSLQRQGAGTEAFF. The CDR3 bases are TGCGCCAGCAGCTTGCAGCGACAGGGGGCCGGGACTGAAGCTTTCTTT. The complete variable domain, with remaining parts taken from reference TRBV5-1 and TRBJ1-1, reads KAGVTQTPRYLIKTRGQQVTLSCSPISGHRSVSWYQQTPGQGLQFLFEYFSETQRNKGNFPGRFSGRQFSNSRSEMNVSTLELGDSALYLCASSLQRQGAGTEAFFGQGTRLTVV.

This clone was recorded only once. V and J are TRBV11-2 and TRBJ1-1; D gene unclear. Germline CDR1 is SGHAT and CDR2 is FQNNGV. V lost 5 bases, J lost 7 bases, and 8 bases lay in between. This CDR3 contains 11 residues. The CDR3, as DNA: TGTGCCAGCAGCACCCTACGTGAAGCTTTCTTT. It yields the protein CASSTLREAFF.

V is TRBV19 and J is TRBJ1-2, with a tentative D call TRBD1 (5 bases). V was trimmed by 3 bases and J by 5 bases, leaving 19 bases between them. CDR1 and CDR2 (germline): LNHDA, SQIVND (reference sequence). CDR3 length: 16 amino acids. In nucleotides, the CDR3 is TGTGCCAGTAGTATTTTGGGGACTCCTGGACGGTATGGCTACACCTTC. Its protein is CASSILGTPGRYGYTF.

The CDR3 region has the DNA TGTGCCAGCCTTGGGACAGTTACCTACGAGCAGTACTTC. Protein: CASLGTVTYEQYF. The chain couples TRBV25-1 to TRBJ2-7; 7 bases fit TRBD1. The CDR3 runs to 13 residues. With 8 bases clipped from V and 2 bases from J, the junction kept 6 bases outside the gene matches. From germline, CDR1 is MGHDK and CDR2 SYGVNS.

V and J are TRBV6-6 and TRBJ2-4; TRBD1 agrees at 7 bases. Germline lookup yields CDR1 MNHNY and CDR2 SVGAGI (reference sequence). With 6 bases clipped from V and 13 bases from J, the junction kept 6 bases outside the gene matches. The CDR3 covers 11 residues. The CDR3, as DNA: TGTGCCAGCAGCTCATGGGACAGCCAGTACTTC. Amino acid sequence: CASSSWDSQYF.

The chain couples TRBV5-1 to TRBJ2-1; TRBD1 matches 9 bases. This CDR3 region has 15 residues. Germline assignment: CDR1 SGHRS and CDR2 YFSETQ. Unmatched junction bases numbered 8, after V lost 2 bases and J lost 8 bases. The CDR3 nucleotides read TGCGCCAGCAGCTTCTCCGGGACAGGGAGGTATGAGCAGTTCTTC. Translated, it gives CASSFSGTGRYEQFF.

The V call is TRBV19, the J call TRBJ1-1; 8 bases are shared with TRBD1. Trimming removed 5 bases from V and 5 bases from J; junction bases left unmatched: 7. From germline, CDR1 is LNHDA and CDR2 SQIVND (reference sequence). The CDR3 runs 14 residues. CDR3 nucleotides: TGTGCCAGTAGTTTCAGGGGGCGGGGGACTGAAGCTTTCTTT. It yields the protein CASSFRGRGTEAFF.

The gene calls are TRBV9 and TRBJ2-2, with 10 bases aligning to TRBD2. The V gene end was trimmed by 4 bases and the J gene end by 6 bases; junction bases not matched to a gene: 6. Germline V gene lookup returns CDR1 SGDLS and CDR2 YYNGEE. This CDR3 region has 15 residues. For the CDR3, the DNA is TGTGCCAGCAGCCCAGGGACTAGCGCTGCCGGGGAGCTGTTTTTT. This encodes CASSPGTSAAGELFF. Full variable domain (remainder filled in from reference TRBV9 and TRBJ2-2): DSGVTQTPKHLITATGQRVTLRCSPRSGDLSVYWYQQSLDQGLQFLIQYYNGEERAKGNILERFSAQQFPDLHSELNLSSLELGDSALYFCASSPGTSAAGELFFGEGSRLTVL.

The chain has TRBV19 and TRBJ2-7, with 10 bases lining up with TRBD1. Germline loops: CDR1 LNHDA, CDR2 SQIVND (reference sequence). The CDR3 sequence is 15 residues long. Trimming at V came to 3 bases and at J to 2 bases, leaving 4 bases not matched to a gene. CDR3 in DNA: TGTGCCAGTAGTATCCCCGGGACAGGGGCCTACGAGCAGTACTTC. Protein sequence: CASSIPGTGAYEQYF.

This clone was seen more than once but under ten times. A read error likely explains this, since a far larger clone differs by one base. The same CDR3 also results from other DNA sequences found in this sample. V gene TRBV5-4 combines with J gene TRBJ2-1; D is unresolved. The CDR3 spans 15 residues. CDR1 is SGHNT and CDR2 is YYREEE in the germline V gene (reference sequence). Trimming cost V 4 bases and J 8 bases, with 19 bases left between them. CDR3 loop: CASSQDGLRYDEQFF. In nucleotides, the CDR3 is TGTGCCAGCAGCCAAGATGGTCTCCGGTATGATGAGCAGTTCTTC.

J is TRBJ1-5 and V is TRBV18; 11 bases are a match to TRBD1. Germline-derived CDR1 and CDR2 are KGHSH and LQKENI. V gave up 8 bases and J gave up 2 bases; unmatched junction bases: 5. CDR3 size: 15 residues. The CDR3 DNA is TGTGCCAGCCAACCGGACAGGGGGCGCAATCAGCCCCAGCATTTT. It encodes CASQPDRGRNQPQHF.

This clone came up a few times. The chain is built from TRBV5-1 and TRBJ2-7; D is possibly TRBD2 (5 bases). Germline-derived CDR1 and CDR2 are SGHRS and YFSETQ. The CDR3 totals 12 residues. With 3 bases removed from V and 6 bases from J, the gap between germline ends came to 10 bases. The CDR3 DNA follows: TGCGCCAGCAGCTGGTCCCGGGGCGAGCAGTACTTC. It is translated as CASSWSRGEQYF.

The chain employs TRBV18 and TRBJ1-5, with D possibly matching TRBD1 (6 bases). CDR3 length equals 16 residues. Trimming stripped 3 bases from V and 0 bases from J, with 12 bases between. Germline-derived CDR1 and CDR2 are KGHSH and LQKENI. CDR3 in amino acids: CASSPPAGDSNQPQHF. The CDR3 nucleotides read TGTGCCAGCTCACCCCCCGCAGGGGATAGCAATCAGCCCCAGCATTTT.

V and J are TRBV5-6 and TRBJ1-3; no firm D call. V shed 1 base and J shed 0 bases, with 11 bases lying between them. This CDR3 contains 16 residues. CDR1 is SGHDT and CDR2 is YYEEEE in the germline V gene. The CDR3 loop reads CASSLMAGLSGNTIYF. In nucleotides, the CDR3 is TGTGCCAGCAGCTTGATGGCAGGCCTCTCTGGAAACACCATATATTTT.